This T cell receptor (beta chain) was captured in a study of vaccination effects on CD4 cells after COVID-19. Produced via immunoSEQ multiplex PCR; TCRdb's table is partial and in-frame only. The sample lists tens of thousands of clones, roughly 72% occurring once. Study conclusions and caveats: The study found marked clonal contraction of infection- and vaccine-induced clones late after vaccination. The authors studied few convalescent patients and collected no early post-infection timepoints.

ViraFEST assay sequencing came after antigen-specific CD4+ T cells were expanded with viral peptide pools. The culture ran for roughly 10 days before CD4+ T cells were isolated. People in the vaccine group had not been infected with SARS-CoV-2 before, and their nucleocapsid antibodies were negative. Every well got two million PBMC, which were grown with around 10 IU/ml IL-2 and roughly 10 ug/ml peptides. Trimming cost V 3 bases and J 6 bases; bases outside gene matches: 6. Per the germline V gene, CDR1 is SQVTM and CDR2 is ANQGSEA. The CDR3 covers 13 residues. As for this clone: The antigen is undetermined.

The origin of this receptor is a human donor who received a COVID-19 vaccine. This material consisted of CD4+ T cells from PBMCs cultured with HCoV-OC43 spike peptides, taken before COVID-19 vaccination. Described subset: HCoV-OC43 spike overlapping peptide pool stimulation. The chain links TRBV29-1 to TRBJ2-7, with TRBD1 matching over 9 bases. CDR3 in DNA: TGCAGCGTTGACAGGACAGGGGAGGGCGAGCAGTACGTC. It is translated as CSVDRTGEGEQYV.